These 9 T cell receptor beta chains were all obtained from the same sample, sequenced in a study of shared clonotypes between healthy human individuals. TCRdb's table, derived via immunoSEQ multiplex PCR, lists solely in-frame clones and lacks some. The sample lists roughly 1 million clones, approximately 80% occurring once. The sequenced material came from memory CD4+ T cells from PBMCs. As for subset: CD45RA-negative fraction. The source is a young man in good health. Some clones in this sample may be carry-over from other donors' samples.

Only a few counts were recorded for this clone. The chain couples TRBV5-8 to TRBJ2-6, with D unresolved. Germline CDR1 and CDR2: SGHTS and YDEGEE. V lost 1 base to trimming and J lost 0 bases, with 5 bases between them. The CDR3 covers 15 residues. The DNA for the CDR3 is TGTGCCAGCAGCTTGAGAAACTCTGGGGCCAACGTCCTGACTTTC. Encoded protein: CASSLRNSGANVLTF.

V gene TRBV18 combines with J gene TRBJ1-4; no clear D. V lost 2 bases and J lost 6, with 10 bases in between. CDR1 and CDR2 (germline): KGHSH, LQKENI. The CDR3 spans 14 residues. The CDR3 nucleotides read TGTGCCAGCTCACCATTTCCGGAGGATGAAAAACTGTTTTTT. Protein: CASSPFPEDEKLFF.

This CDR3 reads CASTQAGVWETQYF. CDR3 in DNA: TGCGCCAGCACCCAGGCGGGGGTTTGGGAGACCCAGTACTTC. The V gene is TRBV5-1, the J gene TRBJ2-5, with TRBD2 matching over 7 bases. This CDR3 region has 14 residues. Trimming took 6 bases from V and 5 from J; bases not matched to a gene: 10. Germline-derived CDR1 and CDR2 are SGHRS and YFSETQ.

The gene calls are TRBV15 and TRBJ1-1, with D uncertain. The ends were cut back, 0 bases at V and 7 bases at J, with 9 bases in the middle. CDR1 and CDR2 (germline): LNHNV, YYDKDF (reference sequence). The CDR3 sequence is 13 residues long. CDR3 amino acids: CATSRDRHREAFF. In nucleotides, the CDR3 is TGTGCCACCAGCAGAGATAGGCATCGTGAAGCTTTCTTT.

CDR3 in amino acids: CASSLAGNSYNEQFF. The CDR3 DNA reads TGTGCCAGCAGCTTAGCGGGTAACTCCTACAATGAGCAGTTCTTC. The J gene is TRBJ2-1, the V gene TRBV11-2; the D is unclear. CDR1 SGHAT and CDR2 FQNNGV come from the germline V gene. The CDR3 runs to 15 residues. V shed 1 base and J shed 0 bases, with 7 bases lying between them.

The V and J genes are TRBV9 and TRBJ2-1; weak D call: TRBD2 (5 bases). This CDR3 has 15 amino acids. Trimming pared 1 base from V and 11 bases from J, leaving 19 bases between. The germline gives CDR1 SGDLS, CDR2 YYNGEE. DNA of the CDR3: TGTGCCAGCAGCGTATCCAGCGGTCACGTGGGTAAGCAGTTCTTC. This encodes CASSVSSGHVGKQFF. The full variable domain, rest sourced from reference TRBV9 and TRBJ2-1, is DSGVTQTPKHLITATGQRVTLRCSPRSGDLSVYWYQQSLDQGLQFLIQYYNGEERAKGNILERFSAQQFPDLHSELNLSSLELGDSALYFCASSVSSGHVGKQFFGPGTRLTVL.

This clone occurred once. V gene TRBV19 combines with J gene TRBJ2-2, with 10 nucleotides matching TRBD2. This CDR3 spans 15 amino acids. The V segment lost 7 bases and the J segment 4 bases; nucleotides outside the gene matches: 6. CDR1 is LNHDA and CDR2 is SQIVND in the germline V gene (reference sequence). CDR3 sequence reads: CASNPGLAFTGELFF. The CDR3 DNA reads as TGTGCCAGTAATCCGGGACTAGCGTTCACCGGGGAGCTGTTTTTT.

As for this clone: The sample carries other DNA sequences with the same CDR3. The chain has TRBV18 and TRBJ1-1; no reliable D call. Looked up from germline, CDR1 is KGHSH and CDR2 is LQKENI. The CDR3 totals 13 residues. The ends were cut back, 2 bases at V and 5 bases at J, with 9 bases in the middle. Here the CDR3 DNA reads TGTGCCAGCTCACCAACGGGCGGGACTGAAGCTTTCTTT. Translation: CASSPTGGTEAFF.

The rearrangement uses TRBV9 and TRBJ2-1, with 8 bases that match TRBD2. The trim removed 4 bases at V and 6 bases at J, leaving 15 bases unmatched. Germline assignment: CDR1 SGDLS and CDR2 YYNGEE. This CDR3 is built from 17 residues. DNA of the CDR3: TGTGCCAGCAGCCGTAGTTATGGGACTAGTCTTCCCAATGAGCAGTTCTTC. Translation: CASSRSYGTSLPNEQFF.